The 13 T cell receptor beta chains listed next were all sequenced from one sample in a study of T-cell reconstitution after alpha-beta-depleted transplantation in children. Unique molecular identifiers were built into the TCRbeta library. TCRdb redid the calling of the PCR reads with MiXCR, one entry per CDR3 protein. The sample includes hundreds of thousands of distinct CDR3 sequences, roughly 13% of them seen just once. The sequencing here drew on PBMCs, taken before TCRalphabeta/CD19-depleted stem cell transplant. These receptors all come from a girl aged 2-10 years with congenital amegakaryocytic thrombocytopenia, due to receive a stem cell transplant.

Ten or more counts support this clonotype. This rearrangement joins TRBV5-1 to TRBJ2-1; a weak D match, TRBD2 (6 bases). Per germline, CDR1 SGHRS and CDR2 YFSETQ. The CDR3 contains 13 residues. V lost 5 bases and J lost 6, with 12 bases in between. The CDR3 sequence: CASSDLGGNEQFF. The CDR3 bases are TGCGCCAGCAGTGATCTGGGGGGCAATGAGCAGTTCTTC.

The V gene is TRBV18, the J gene TRBJ1-1; possible D gene TRBD1, 5 bases. Germline CDR1 KGHSH, CDR2 LQKENI. The CDR3 spans 15 residues. V lost 1 base, J lost 6 bases, and 15 bases lay in between. CDR3 bases: TGTGCCAGCTCACCACGGGAAAGGGGAGGAGCTGAAGCTTTCTTT. Translating gives CASSPRERGGAEAFF. The complete variable domain, with remaining parts taken from reference TRBV18 and TRBJ1-1, reads NAGVMQNPRHLVRRRGQEARLRCSPMKGHSHVYWYRQLPEEGLKFMVYLQKENIIDESGMPKERFSAEFPKEGPSILRIQQVVRGDSAAYFCASSPRERGGAEAFFGQGTRLTVV.

The genes are TRBV3-1 and TRBJ2-2, with 8 positions matching TRBD2. V dropped 5 bases and J dropped 3; count of bases not matched to a gene: 8. Germline-derived CDR1 and CDR2 are LGHDT and YNNKEL (reference sequence). The length of the CDR3 is 16 residues. The DNA for the CDR3 is TGTGCCAGCAGCGGGAGGACTAGCCGACACACCGGGGAGCTGTTTTTT. Its translation is CASSGRTSRHTGELFF. The variable domain in full, completed from reference TRBV3-1 and TRBJ2-2, reads DTAVSQTPKYLVTQMGNDKSIKCEQNLGHDTMYWYKQDSKKFLKIMFSYNNKELIINETVPNRFSPKSPDKAHLNLHINSLELGDSAVYFCASSGRTSRHTGELFFGEGSRLTVL.

The chain carries TRBV20-1 and TRBJ2-7; D might be TRBD1 (6 bases). Trimming removed 7 bases at V and 3 bases at J, with 13 bases between. CDR1 DFQATT and CDR2 SNEGSKA come from the germline V gene (reference sequence). The CDR3 is 12 residues long. CDR3 DNA sequence: TGCAGTGTAGTGGGGGCCGGCTACGAGCAGTACTTC. It specifies CSVVGAGYEQYF.

The chain couples TRBV6-1 to TRBJ2-3; 11 bases line up with TRBD2. CDR1 and CDR2 (germline): MNHNS, SASEGT. The CDR3 runs 17 residues. The V and J ends lost 5 bases and 7 bases, in that order; junction bases with no gene match: 14. CDR3 residues: CASSPWGGLAASYTQYF. Written as DNA, the CDR3 is TGTGCCAGCAGTCCCTGGGGGGGACTAGCGGCTTCTTATACGCAGTATTTT.

At least ten counts were recorded for this clonotype. The chain recombines TRBV20-1 with TRBJ2-3, with D tentatively TRBD2 (5 bases). Germline loops: CDR1 DFQATT, CDR2 SNEGSKA (reference sequence). The CDR3 sequence is 16 residues long. Trimming left V 5 bases short and J 2 bases short, with 20 bases between. The CDR3 nucleotides read TGCAGTGCTGCTCCCTTAGCGCGGGTTGACACAGATACGCAGTATTTT. Translation: CSAAPLARVDTDTQYF.

Ten or more counts support this clonotype. This chain links TRBV27 with TRBJ1-2; D is unresolved. Germline V CDR1 and CDR2: MNHEY, SMNVEV (reference sequence). This CDR3 is built from 16 residues. Trimming removed 0 bases from V and 1 base from J, with 12 bases in between. CDR3 DNA sequence: TGTGCCAGCAGTTTATCGCCGGTTCCATTTAACTATGGCTACACCTTC. Its translation: CASSLSPVPFNYGYTF.

CDR3 sequence reads: CASNTEGRTHTQYF. The CDR3 coding sequence is TGTGCCAGCAATACCGAGGGGCGGACCCATACGCAGTATTTT. The gene calls are TRBV12-3 or TRBV12-4 and TRBJ2-3; D is perhaps TRBD1 or TRBD2 (5 bases each). CDR3 length: 14 residues. V gave up 7 bases and J gave up 7 bases, with 18 bases separating them.

The gene calls are TRBV12-3 or TRBV12-4 and TRBJ1-5, with TRBD1 matching over 7 bases. V shed 5 bases and J 4 bases; nucleotides not matched to a gene: 5. This CDR3 comprises 14 residues. The chain's CDR3 is CASSAQGVNQPQHF. The CDR3 nucleotides are TGTGCCAGCAGTGCCCAGGGGGTTAATCAGCCCCAGCATTTT.

This clonotype was counted only a few times. V is TRBV29-1 and J is TRBJ2-2; 7 bases align to TRBD1. The CDR3 length is 13 residues. The J segment lost 7 bases and the V segment lost 7 bases, leaving 9 bases of the junction unmatched. Germline values: CDR1 SQVTM, CDR2 ANQGSEA. CDR3 in amino acids: CSALTGHLGELFF. The CDR3 coding sequence is TGCAGCGCCCTGACAGGGCACCTCGGGGAGCTGTTTTTT.

This clonotype was seen a few times. V usage is TRBV29-1 and J usage is TRBJ2-1, with 9 bases lining up with TRBD2. This CDR3 comprises 17 residues. Germline CDR1 and CDR2: SQVTM and ANQGSEA. J gave up 8 bases and V 4 bases, and 18 bases lay outside the gene matches. The CDR3 nucleotides read TGCAGCGTTGTAGGTTTCCAGCGGGAGGCCTTATTCCATGAGCAGTTCTTC. Translation gives CSVVGFQREALFHEQFF.

This clonotype turned up a few times. The chain has TRBV28 and TRBJ2-3; D tentatively fits TRBD1 or TRBD2 (5 bases each). Trimming shortened V by 8 bases and J by 5 bases, and 11 bases separated the two germline ends. This CDR3 spans 12 amino acids. Germline-derived CDR1 and CDR2 are MDHEN and SYDVKM. This chain's CDR3 is CASRRDVDTQYF. The CDR3 nucleotides read TGTGCCAGCCGCCGGGACGTAGATACGCAGTATTTT.

V is TRBV20-1 and J is TRBJ1-5, with D unresolved. Germline V gives CDR1 DFQATT, CDR2 SNEGSKA (reference sequence). V was pared by 0 bases and J by 7 bases, with 7 bases between. This CDR3 comprises 12 residues. The CDR3 DNA is TGCAGTGCTAGAGATAGCGGACAGCCCCAGCATTTT. Protein: CSARDSGQPQHF.